The clone carrying this T cell receptor (beta chain) occurred many times. Its target is not known. None of the patients had undergone any treatment ahead of thyroid surgery. Trimming stripped 3 bases from V and 2 bases from J, with 12 bases between. CDR3 length: 15 residues. The germline V gene has CDR1 MDHEN and CDR2 SYDVKM. This sample stems from a study of metastatic and nonmetastatic thyroid tumors. About the study: Repertoires from blood and tumor or nodule tissue of malignant and benign thyroid patients were compared.

Study-wide points: Benign nodules reportedly had significantly lower TCR beta diversity than malignant thyroid tumors in blood and tumor.

TCRdb re-clonotyped the PCR reads through MiXCR. This sample has about 21,000 clones; about 16% occur once, and the top ten carry about 21%. The sequenced sample consisted of blood. This TCR came from a male donor with papillary thyroid cancer or a benign thyroid nodule (not recorded which). Some clones in this sample may be carry-over from other donors' samples. V usage is TRBV28 and J usage is TRBJ2-3; possible D gene TRBD2, 5 bases. The CDR3 protein is CASSLPSKITDTQYF. DNA of the CDR3: TGTGCCAGCAGTTTGCCTAGCAAGATCACAGATACGCAGTATTTT.